This T cell receptor beta chain came from a study of control samples from healthy donors and cancer patients. The method was immunoSEQ multiplex PCR; TCRdb's version includes in-frame clones alone and lacks a portion of them. The sample holds more than 35,000 clones; around 83% are singletons and the top ten take around a fifth. The CDR3 covers 13 residues. V lost 1 base and J 4 bases, leaving 5 bases between the germline ends. Germline CDR1 and CDR2: LGHDT and YNNKEL (reference sequence). The clonotype was recovered from a woman aged 55-69 years with lung cancer. Sequences were obtained from PBMCs. The chain employs TRBV3-1 (or the pseudogene TRBV3-2) and TRBJ1-5; the D is unclear. In DNA, the CDR3 is TGTGCCAGCAGCCAAGTCTCTAATCAGCCCCAGCATTTT. It translates to CASSQVSNQPQHF.